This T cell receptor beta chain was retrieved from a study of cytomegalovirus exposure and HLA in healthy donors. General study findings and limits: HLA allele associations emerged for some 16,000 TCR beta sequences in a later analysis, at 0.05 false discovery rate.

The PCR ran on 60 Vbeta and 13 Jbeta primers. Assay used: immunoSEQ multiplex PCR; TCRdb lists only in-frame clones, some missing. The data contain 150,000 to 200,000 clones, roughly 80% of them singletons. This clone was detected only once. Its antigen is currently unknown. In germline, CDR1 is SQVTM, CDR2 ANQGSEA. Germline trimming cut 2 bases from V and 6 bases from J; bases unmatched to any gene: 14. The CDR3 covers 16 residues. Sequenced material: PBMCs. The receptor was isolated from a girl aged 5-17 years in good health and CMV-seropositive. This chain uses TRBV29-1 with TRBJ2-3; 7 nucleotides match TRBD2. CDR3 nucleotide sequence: TGCAGCGTTGAAATTGATAGCGGGTCGATAGTGGATACGCAGTATTTT. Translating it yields CSVEIDSGSIVDTQYF.